A single T cell receptor beta chain is shown here with its context. This CDR3 is 14 amino acids long. Germline V gene lookup returns CDR1 ENHRY and CDR2 SYGVKD. The V and J ends lost 2 bases and 4 bases respectively, with 11 bases between them. Per the authors' pipeline: Reference gene primer amplification in the assay estimated nucleated cell counts. The repertoire was sequenced with immunoSEQ multiplex PCR; TCRdb's copy has only in-frame clones and lacks some. The DNA gave D and trimming, while V, J and clone size come from that table. Among some 97,000 clones listed, approximately 80% were seen once. This record belongs to a study of blood T cell repertoires in COVID-19. Study-level background: Material from acute and convalescent COVID-19 was sourced from the United States, Italy and Spain. Sample material is recorded as cDNA or gDNA derived from T cells, B-cell-depleted T cells, or PBMCs.

The material sequenced was peripheral blood. The source of this sequence is a woman in her 70s with acute or convalescent COVID-19. The chain links TRBV10-3 to TRBJ1-2; D is unresolved. The DNA for the CDR3 is TGTGCCATCAGTGAGCCACCTACGGGCTATGGCTACACCTTC. Protein product: CAISEPPTGYGYTF.